This T cell receptor (beta chain) emerged from a study of T cell clusters in autoimmune cytopenias. Each sample's input was 250 ng genomic DNA, about 38,000 genome equivalents. TRB was amplified by touch-down multiplex PCR, primer pools A and B combined. TCRdb derives one entry per CDR3 protein from the multiplex PCR reads, leaving out DNA. The listing contains several thousand distinct CDR3 sequences. This CDR3 spans 15 amino acids. The germline V gene has CDR1 LNHDA and CDR2 SQIVND (reference sequence). These data were also filed under a second study, of T cell repertoires in aging, cancer and after chemotherapy. That study adds: Repeat sampling of healthy donors over several months to years showed clear clonal overlap.

Sequencing input: peripheral blood. The gene calls are TRBV19 and TRBJ1-2; TCRdb lists TRBD1, though no DNA is available to test this call. The sequence derives from a human donor in good health. This CDR3 reads CASSNPGQGARGYTF. Full variable domain (outside the CDR3, taken from reference TRBV19 and TRBJ1-2): DGGITQSPKYLFRKEGQNVTLSCEQNLNHDAMYWYRQDPGQGLRLIYYSQIVNDFQKGDIAEGYSVSREKKESFPLTVTSAQKNPTAFYLCASSNPGQGARGYTFGSGTRLTVV.